The subject of this entry is one TCR beta chain. This entry is derived from a study of blood T cell repertoires in COVID-19. About the research overall: Samples of COVID-19 (acute and convalescent) were obtained from the United States, Italy and Spain.

V was trimmed by 11 bases and J by 6 bases, leaving 21 bases between them. Germline CDR1 MDHEN, CDR2 SYDVKM. The CDR3 runs to 14 residues. TCRdb's table, derived via immunoSEQ multiplex PCR, lists solely in-frame clones and lacks some. This table holds fewer than 80,000 clones, 74% found once. The chain carries TRBV28 and TRBJ2-3; possible D gene TRBD2, 6 bases. The sequenced sample consisted of peripheral blood. The sequence derives from a woman of 80 years or more with acute or convalescent COVID-19. The CDR3 coding sequence is TGTGCCTCTCACGGCGGGATAGGATCCGATACGCAGTATTTT. This sequence encodes CASHGGIGSDTQYF.